A single T cell receptor beta chain is shown here with its context. TCRdb's copy holds only in-frame clones and misses some; the assay was immunoSEQ multiplex PCR. This sample has about 170,000 clones; 80% to 95% occur once, and the top ten carry roughly 4.3%. The data originate from a study of control samples from healthy donors and cancer patients. V shed 1 base and J shed 10 bases, with 8 bases lying between them. This CDR3 region has 12 residues. The germline V gene has CDR1 GTSNPN and CDR2 SVGIG (reference sequence). This TCR was sampled from a woman aged 55-70 years in good health. The specimen sequenced was blood. V gene TRBV30 combines with J gene TRBJ1-6, with D maybe TRBD1 (5 bases). CDR3 bases: TGTGCCTGGAGTGGGACACAGTCACCCCTCCACTTT. Protein: CAWSGTQSPLHF.